The rows below give T cell receptor beta chains drawn from one sample of a study of cytomegalovirus exposure and HLA in healthy donors. The method was immunoSEQ multiplex PCR; TCRdb's version includes in-frame clones alone and lacks a portion of them. The sample lists some 76,000 clones; about 94% were seen once. The sample consisted of PBMCs. These receptor sequences come from a woman aged 18 to 35 in good health and CMV-seronegative. Both conserved end residues are part of each CDR3. A D gene is named only where the DNA matches it firmly. Clone sizes are given selectively: once, few, many, or a class where the clone is expanded.

V	size	D	J	DNA	CDR3
TRBV6-5	once	TRBD2	TRBJ2-2	TGTGCCAGCAGTTACTCTCTGGCGGGAGGGCGCGGGGAGCTGTTTTTT	CASSYSLAGGRGELFF
TRBV9	-	TRBD1	TRBJ2-7	TGTGCCAGCAGCCTCTCAGGGGGTCTAGTCTACGAGCAGTACTTC	CASSLSGGLVYEQYF
TRBV10-3	-	TRBD1	TRBJ2-2	TGTGCCATCAGAGTACAGGGGGCCACCGGGGAGCTGTTTTTT	CAIRVQGATGELFF
TRBV25-1	-	-	TRBJ2-3	TGTGCCAGCAGTGAATCGGACAGTAGCCCAGATACGCAGTATTTT	CASSESDSSPDTQYF
TRBV7-7	once	TRBD1	TRBJ2-5	TGTGCTAGCAGCCTCGGGGGACAGGGGGAAGAGACCCAGTACTTC	CASSLGGQGEETQYF
TRBV18	-	-	TRBJ2-5	TGTGCCAGCTCCCCAGGAGAGGAAGAGACCCAGTACTTC	CASSPGEEETQYF
TRBV27	-	TRBD2	TRBJ2-1	TGTGCCAGCAGTGGACTAGCGGGGGGGCGTGTTGAGCAGTTCTTC	CASSGLAGGRVEQFF
TRBV4-2	-	TRBD2	TRBJ2-1	TGTGCCAGCAGCCAGACGGGAGGGCATTTCAATGAGCAGTTCTTC	CASSQTGGHFNEQFF
TRBV6-5	-	-	TRBJ2-5	TGTGCCAGCAGCTATTCAGGCATTCAAGAGACCCAGTACTTC	CASSYSGIQETQYF
TRBV5-1	-	-	TRBJ2-7	TGCGCCAGCAGCTTGGAACCAGGGGCTGGCTACGAGCAGTACTTC	CASSLEPGAGYEQYF
TRBV6-1	-	-	TRBJ1-2	TGTGCCAGCAGTGAAGCGCTTGGTTTGAGAAGTGGCTACACCTTC	CASSEALGLRSGYTF
TRBV10-3	-	-	TRBJ2-1	TGTGCCATCAGTGAGTCTTGGGGAGATCAGTTCTTC	CAISESWGDQFF
TRBV18	-	TRBD1	TRBJ1-4	TGTGCCAGCTCACCCGACAGGGGAGATGAAAAACTGTTTTTT	CASSPDRGDEKLFF
TRBV7-8	-	-	TRBJ1-2	TGTGCCAGCAGCCCTACTGGGGGGGCCCCCGCCTATGGCTACACCTTC	CASSPTGGAPAYGYTF
TRBV4-1	once	TRBD2	TRBJ2-5	TGCGCCAGCAGCCATGGGACTAGCGGGCGGTACCAAGAGACCCAGTACTTC	CASSHGTSGRYQETQYF
TRBV5-1	-	-	TRBJ1-4	TGCGCCAGCAGCTTGGGGTGGGGGAGGCACGAAAAACTGTTTTTT	CASSLGWGRHEKLFF
TRBV6-1	-	TRBD1	TRBJ2-7	TGTGCCAGCAGTGGGGAGACAGGGGCCTCCTACGAGCAGTACTTC	CASSGETGASYEQYF
TRBV11-2	-	-	TRBJ2-5	TGTGCCAGCAGTCGAAGCGGAACCGGTGGGGAGACCCAGTACTTC	CASSRSGTGGETQYF
TRBV5-1	-	-	TRBJ1-1	TGCGCCAGCAGCTTGGACACGAACACTGAAGCTTTCTTT	CASSLDTNTEAFF
TRBV15	-	-	TRBJ2-7	TGTGCCACCAGCAGCAAGGGGGACCCCCACTACGAGCAGTACTTC	CATSSKGDPHYEQYF
TRBV30	few	-	TRBJ1-4	TGTGCCTGGAGTCAACGGGGGGAAAAACTGTTTTTT	CAWSQRGEKLFF
TRBV19	-	TRBD2	TRBJ2-1	TGTGCCAGTGGTAGGAGCGGGGGGGCGAATGAGCAGTTCTTC	CASGRSGGANEQFF
TRBV10-3	few	TRBD2	TRBJ2-7	TGTGCCATCAGTGAAACGACTAGCGGGAGCACCTACGAGCAGTACTTC	CAISETTSGSTYEQYF
TRBV4-1	-	-	TRBJ1-3	TGCGCCAGCAGCCAAGATCATCCCGGGTCTGGAAACACCATATATTTT	CASSQDHPGSGNTIYF
TRBV5-6	-	TRBD2	TRBJ2-1	TGTGCCAGCAGCGGCGGGGCGGGAGGCTACAATGAGCAGTTCTTC	CASSGGAGGYNEQFF
TRBV6-1	-	TRBD1	TRBJ1-2	TGTGCCAGCAGTGAAGGGAGGACAGGGTATATGGTCGGCTACACCTTC	CASSEGRTGYMVGYTF
TRBV7-6	-	TRBD2	TRBJ2-7	TGTGCCAGCAGCGCTCGGACTAGCGGGAGACAAGAGCAGTACTTC	CASSARTSGRQEQYF
TRBV11-3	-	TRBD1	TRBJ1-1	TGTGCCAGCGAGCCAGGGGGCCTGTTCACTGAAGCTTTCTTT	CASEPGGLFTEAFF
TRBV30	-	-	TRBJ2-6	TGTGCCTGGAGTGGGAGCTCTGGGGCCAACGTCCTGACTTTC	CAWSGSSGANVLTF
TRBV27	-	TRBD2	TRBJ2-7	TGTGCCAGCAGGTCTAGCGGGAGCTCGAACGAGCAGTACTTC	CASRSSGSSNEQYF
TRBV14	-	-	TRBJ2-7	TGTGCCAGCAGCCAAGAAGGGGTAGCTTCCTACGAGCAGTACTTC	CASSQEGVASYEQYF
TRBV12-5	-	-	TRBJ2-1	TGTGCTAGTGGTTTGGTACGGAGCTCCTACAATGAGCAGTTCTTC	CASGLVRSSYNEQFF
TRBV12-5	-	TRBD2	TRBJ2-3	TGTGCTAGTGGTTTGGTAAACCGGATGCTAGCGGGAGATACGCAGTATTTT	CASGLVNRMLAGDTQYF
TRBV5-6	-	-	TRBJ2-1	TGTGCCAGCGGCCCTAATAGCGGTAGCTCCTACAATGAGCAGTTCTTC	CASGPNSGSSYNEQFF
TRBV6-6	-	-	TRBJ1-1	TGTGCCAGCAGCAACCATTTAACCTATGAAGCTTTCTTT	CASSNHLTYEAFF
TRBV4-3	-	-	TRBJ2-2	TGCGCCAGCAGCCAGGCCCAATACACCGGGGAGCTGTTTTTT	CASSQAQYTGELFF
TRBV5-4	-	-	TRBJ1-1	TGTGCCAGCAGCCCACAAGGACTGCACACTGAAGCTTTCTTT	CASSPQGLHTEAFF
TRBV10-1	-	-	TRBJ2-5	TGCGCCAGCAGGTGTGTAGAAGAGACCCAGTACTTC	CASRCVEETQYF
TRBV18	-	-	TRBJ1-4	TGTGCCAGCTCACCGACAGCAACTAATGAAAAACTGTTTTTT	CASSPTATNEKLFF
TRBV27	-	-	TRBJ2-3	TGTGCCAGCAGTTTACAGGGGCCCACAGATACGCAGTATTTT	CASSLQGPTDTQYF
TRBV6-5	-	TRBD2	TRBJ2-2	TGTGCCAGCAGCCCGATAGCGGGATTGATCGGGGAGCTGTTTTTT	CASSPIAGLIGELFF
TRBV27	-	-	TRBJ2-5	TGTGCCAGCAGTTTAGGGCAGGGAATTAAGACCCAGTACTTC	CASSLGQGIKTQYF
TRBV6-6	-	-	TRBJ1-3	TGTGCCAGCAGTTACTCGGTCCGGGTAATAAGAAACACCATATATTTT	CASSYSVRVIRNTIYF
TRBV4-3	-	-	TRBJ2-7	TGCGCCAGCAGCCAAGATGTCCTAGGGGGAACCTACGAGCAGTACTTC	CASSQDVLGGTYEQYF
TRBV28	-	-	TRBJ1-5	TGTGCCAGCAGTTTATCCGTAGTGATGCTCCAGCATTTT	CASSLSVVMLQHF
TRBV5-6	-	-	TRBJ1-6	TGTGCCAGCAGCGAGTCGGGACACTCAATTCGTCTACCCCTCCACTTT	CASSESGHSIRLPLHF
TRBV19	-	TRBD1	TRBJ2-1	TGTGCCAGTAGTACCGACAGGGGGCGTAACCACAATGAGCAGTTCTTC	CASSTDRGRNHNEQFF
TRBV4-1	-	-	TRBJ1-5	TGCGCCAGCAGCCAAGATAATAATCAGCCCCAGCATTTT	CASSQDNNQPQHF
TRBV28	-	-	TRBJ1-3	TGTGCCAGCACCGTGACATTCTCTGGAAACACCATATATTTT	CASTVTFSGNTIYF
TRBV4-2	-	-	TRBJ1-2	TGTGCCAGCAGCCAAGATCGGGGCAGGGGCTATGGCTACACCTTC	CASSQDRGRGYGYTF
TRBV19	-	-	TRBJ1-4	TGTGCCAGTAGTGCCACGGAGGACACTAATGAAAAACTGTTTTTT	CASSATEDTNEKLFF
TRBV7-9	few	TRBD2	TRBJ2-5	TGTGCCAGCAGTCGTACTAGCGTGGAGACCCAGTACTTC	CASSRTSVETQYF
TRBV18	-	TRBD1	TRBJ2-2	TGTGCCAGCTCACCCGTCGCAGGGGGCGCTGACACCGGGGAGCTGTTTTTT	CASSPVAGGADTGELFF
TRBV2	-	-	TRBJ2-5	TGTGCCAGCAGTGGTTTGCGGGGTACCGTCGGGGCCCAGTACTTC	CASSGLRGTVGAQYF